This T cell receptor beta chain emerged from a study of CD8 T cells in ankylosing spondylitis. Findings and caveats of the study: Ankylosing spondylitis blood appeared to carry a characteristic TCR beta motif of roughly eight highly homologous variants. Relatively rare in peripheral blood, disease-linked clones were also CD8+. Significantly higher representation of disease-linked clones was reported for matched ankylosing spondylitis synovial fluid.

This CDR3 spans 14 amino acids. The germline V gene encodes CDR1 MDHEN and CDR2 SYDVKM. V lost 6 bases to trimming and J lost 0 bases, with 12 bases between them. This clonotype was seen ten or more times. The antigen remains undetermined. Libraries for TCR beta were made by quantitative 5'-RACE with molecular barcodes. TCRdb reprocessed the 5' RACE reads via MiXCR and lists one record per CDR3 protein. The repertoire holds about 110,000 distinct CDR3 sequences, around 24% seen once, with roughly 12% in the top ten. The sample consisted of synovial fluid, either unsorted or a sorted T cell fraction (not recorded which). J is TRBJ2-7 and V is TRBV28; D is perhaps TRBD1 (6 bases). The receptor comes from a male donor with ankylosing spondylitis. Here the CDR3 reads CASRSGQSSYEQYV. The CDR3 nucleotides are TGTGCCAGCAGGTCAGGACAGAGCTCCTACGAGCAGTACGTC.